The source of this T cell receptor beta chain is a study of OX40 agonist ivuxolimab in advanced cancers. The overall study: People who had prior anti-PD-1, anti-PD-L1 or anti-CTLA-4 therapy could take part, and roughly 44% had some. Study-wide findings and caveats: CD8+ T cells averaged more expanded clones than CD4+.

V was shortened by 3 bases and J by 4 bases, with 22 bases between the two germline ends. Germline V lookup: CDR1 LNHDA, CDR2 SQIVND (reference sequence). The CDR3 has 18 amino acids. Clones were sequenced by immunoSEQ multiplex PCR, and TCRdb holds only the in-frame ones, with some missing. This table has around 84,000 clones, about nine tenths appearing once. This clone was seen just once. The antigen is undetermined. Sequencing used CD4+ or CD8+ T cells sorted from blood, obtained in a trial of the OX40 agonist ivuxolimab. The rearrangement links TRBV19 to TRBJ2-4, with D perhaps matching TRBD1 or TRBD2 (5 bases each). The receptor's source is an adult with an advanced solid tumor such as melanoma, head and neck, liver or kidney cancer. DNA of the CDR3: TGTGCCAGTAGTATTGGGACGGCGGCCCGGCAGAAAAAAAACATTCAGTACTTC. Residues: CASSIGTAARQKKNIQYF.